A single sample is the source of the 27 T cell receptor beta chains below, sequenced in a study of T cells after yellow fever vaccination. TCRdb reanalysed the 5' RACE reads using MiXCR and keeps one entry per CDR3 protein. The data hold under 200,000 distinct CDR3 sequences, with 6% to 7.5% observed a single time. Sequenced material: CD4+ T cells sorted from PBMCs, taken 4 to 6 days after the first yellow fever vaccination. These TCRs come from a man younger than 30 who received the YFV17D yellow fever vaccine.

This clonotype occurred many times. The J gene is TRBJ1-3, the V gene TRBV5-1; D remains ambiguous. This CDR3 is 15 amino acids long. CDR1 is SGHRS and CDR2 is YFSETQ in the germline V gene. V was shortened by 2 bases and J by 0 bases, with 9 bases between the two germline ends. Here the CDR3 reads CASSFGGNSGNTIYF. CDR3 in DNA: TGCGCCAGCAGCTTTGGCGGAAACTCTGGAAACACCATATATTTT. Using reference TRBV5-1 and TRBJ1-3 for the parts outside the CDR3, the full variable domain is KAGVTQTPRYLIKTRGQQVTLSCSPISGHRSVSWYQQTPGQGLQFLFEYFSETQRNKGNFPGRFSGRQFSNSRSEMNVSTLELGDSALYLCASSFGGNSGNTIYFGEGSWLTVV.

The chain is built from TRBV18 and TRBJ2-3, with 7 bases lining up with TRBD1. Germline CDR1 is KGHSH and CDR2 is LQKENI. J was trimmed by 2 bases and V by 2 bases; bases with no gene match: 4. This CDR3 spans 15 amino acids. Here the CDR3 reads CASSPVTGFTDTQYF. The CDR3 DNA is TGTGCCAGCTCACCAGTGACAGGGTTCACAGATACGCAGTATTTT.

V usage is TRBV5-1 and J usage is TRBJ2-2; perhaps D is TRBD1 or TRBD2 (6 bases each). CDR1 SGHRS and CDR2 YFSETQ come from the germline V gene. Trimming stripped 5 bases from V and 3 bases from J, with 11 bases between. The CDR3 is made up of 14 amino acids. The CDR3 protein is CASRRGADTGELFF. CDR3 DNA: TGCGCCAGCAGAAGGGGGGCGGACACCGGGGAGCTGTTTTTT.

This clonotype has at least ten counts. The genes are TRBV12-3 or TRBV12-4 and TRBJ1-6; TRBD1 agrees at 7 bases. V was pared by 6 bases and J by 3 bases, with 5 bases of the junction left unmatched. The CDR3 is 15 residues long. The CDR3 here is CASSPGTVYNSPLHF. The CDR3 DNA reads TGTGCCAGCAGCCCCGGGACAGTCTATAATTCACCCCTCCACTTT.

The chain is built from TRBV5-1 and TRBJ2-7; no clear D gene. Germline V gene sequence: CDR1 SGHRS, CDR2 YFSETQ. The CDR3 has 13 amino acids. Trimming removed 2 bases from V and 3 bases from J, with 9 bases in between. The CDR3 spells CASSFSGNYEQYF. CDR3 nucleotides: TGCGCCAGCAGCTTCTCAGGAAACTACGAGCAGTACTTC.

This chain joins TRBV5-1 and TRBJ2-1; maybe TRBD2 (6 bases). Germline assignment: CDR1 SGHRS and CDR2 YFSETQ. V dropped 0 bases and J dropped 0 bases, with 13 bases sitting between them. CDR3 length: 17 amino acids. CDR3 DNA: TGCGCCAGCAGCTTGGTTTCGGTCGGGAGCTCCTACAATGAGCAGTTCTTC. This encodes CASSLVSVGSSYNEQFF.

The genes are TRBV19 and TRBJ1-4, with D perhaps matching TRBD1 (5 bases). The germline V gene encodes CDR1 LNHDA and CDR2 SQIVND (reference sequence). CDR3 size: 14 residues. Trimming pared 3 bases from V and 2 bases from J, leaving 7 bases between. The CDR3 DNA reads TGTGCCAGTAGTATGGGACGGACTAATGAAAAACTGTTTTTT. Its protein is CASSMGRTNEKLFF.

This clonotype was detected ten times or more. The chain couples TRBV2 to TRBJ2-5; D not resolved. CDR1 is SNHLY and CDR2 is FYNNEI in the germline V gene. The CDR3 runs to 14 residues. V lost 4 bases and J lost 0, with 9 bases in between. The CDR3 is CASSGQRYQETQYF. The CDR3 DNA is TGTGCCAGCAGTGGGCAAAGGTACCAAGAGACCCAGTACTTC.

Ten or more counts support this clonotype. For the CDR3, the DNA is TGTGCCAGCAGTTTAGGGTATAGCTATGGCTACACCTTC. This translates into CASSLGYSYGYTF. The chain combines TRBV27 with TRBJ1-2; the D is unclear. Germline CDR1 MNHEY, CDR2 SMNVEV (reference sequence). The CDR3 totals 13 residues. V shed 2 bases and J shed 4 bases, with 8 bases lying between them.

This clonotype was counted many times. This sequence joins TRBV5-1 and TRBJ2-3; D gene ambiguous. V shed 3 bases and J shed 4 bases, with 9 bases lying between them. CDR3 length: 13 amino acids. Germline V gives CDR1 SGHRS, CDR2 YFSETQ. The CDR3 nucleotides are TGCGCCAGCAGCTCCCCTGGGCCAGATACGCAGTATTTT. Translated, it gives CASSSPGPDTQYF.

This clonotype has at least ten counts. V and J are TRBV5-1 and TRBJ1-1; D remains ambiguous. V was trimmed by 2 bases and J by 0 bases, leaving 5 bases between them. Germline CDR1 reads SGHRS; CDR2 reads YFSETQ. This CDR3 is built from 13 residues. CDR3 sequence (DNA): TGCGCCAGCAGCTTATACATGAACACTGAAGCTTTCTTT. Its translation: CASSLYMNTEAFF. Drawing the rest from reference TRBV5-1 and TRBJ1-1, the complete variable domain is KAGVTQTPRYLIKTRGQQVTLSCSPISGHRSVSWYQQTPGQGLQFLFEYFSETQRNKGNFPGRFSGRQFSNSRSEMNVSTLELGDSALYLCASSLYMNTEAFFGQGTRLTVV.

This clonotype was observed many times. The CDR3 DNA sequence: TGTGCCACCAGTGACAACGGCGGGACAGGAGAGGGTCAGCCCCAGCATTTT. Translating gives CATSDNGGTGEGQPQHF. The V call is TRBV24-1, the J call TRBJ1-5; 8 bases align to TRBD1. Unmatched junction bases numbered 13, after V lost 4 bases and J lost 6 bases. Germline CDR1 is KGHDR and CDR2 is SFDVKD. The CDR3 is 17 residues long.

This clonotype showed up just a few times. V is TRBV11-2 and J is TRBJ1-5, with D perhaps TRBD1 (5 bases). V was trimmed by 1 base and J by 4 bases, leaving 32 bases between them. The CDR3 consists of 22 residues. Germline loops: CDR1 SGHAT, CDR2 FQNNGV. The CDR3: CASSLGRQGFPLSGGWNQPQHF. In DNA, the CDR3 is TGTGCCAGCAGCTTAGGTCGGCAGGGCTTCCCCCTTTCGGGCGGGTGGAATCAGCCCCAGCATTTT.

This clonotype was found many times. The V gene is TRBV10-3, the J gene TRBJ1-6, with 9 bases matching TRBD1. CDR3 length equals 14 residues. V was clipped by 3 bases and J by 7 bases; unmatched bases: 1. In germline, CDR1 is ENHRY, CDR2 SYGVKD. Here the CDR3 DNA reads TGTGCCATCAGTGAAGGACAGGGGAATTCACCCCTCCACTTT. It yields the protein CAISEGQGNSPLHF.

This clonotype has at least ten counts. The CDR3 is CASYQGQGYGYTF. Written as DNA, the CDR3 is TGTGCCTCCTACCAGGGGCAGGGATATGGCTACACCTTC. This chain connects TRBV6-5 to TRBJ1-2; TRBD1 is a possible D gene (6 bases). Germline values: CDR1 MNHEY, CDR2 SVGAGI. V dropped 11 bases and J dropped 5 bases, with 18 bases sitting between them. This CDR3 contains 13 residues.

This clonotype appeared many times. The chain links TRBV28 to TRBJ2-7; no clear D gene. Germline V gene lookup returns CDR1 MDHEN and CDR2 SYDVKM. This CDR3 spans 14 amino acids. The V end lost 2 bases, the J end lost 4 bases, and 12 bases lay between the germline ends. In DNA form, the CDR3 reads TGTGCCAGCAGTTTAGCCGGACGGTTTTACGAGCAGTACGTC. Translation gives CASSLAGRFYEQYV.

This clonotype was seen repeatedly, ten times or more. The gene calls are TRBV7-2 and TRBJ1-2, with 7 nucleotides matching TRBD1. Germline V lookup: CDR1 SGHTA, CDR2 FQGNSA. The V gene end was trimmed by 5 bases and the J gene end by 5 bases; junction bases not matched to a gene: 5. The CDR3 runs 13 residues. CDR3 sequence (DNA): TGTGCCAGCAGCGAGGGGGCAGAATATGGCTACACCTTC. This sequence encodes CASSEGAEYGYTF.

Only a few counts were recorded for this clonotype. J is TRBJ2-5 and V is TRBV24-1, with D perhaps TRBD1 (6 bases). CDR1 is KGHDR and CDR2 is SFDVKD in the germline V gene. This CDR3 has 15 residues. V lost 2 bases and J 4 bases, leaving 13 bases between the germline ends. The CDR3 spells CATSDSRGSGETQYF. The CDR3 region has the DNA TGTGCCACCAGTGATTCCAGGGGCTCGGGAGAGACCCAGTACTTC.

The chain uses TRBV3-1 and TRBJ2-7; 12 nucleotides match TRBD2. V dropped 2 bases and J dropped 4; count of bases not matched to a gene: 3. There are 15 residues in the CDR3. Germline-derived CDR1 and CDR2 are LGHDT and YNNKEL (reference sequence). The DNA of the CDR3 is TGTGCCAGCAGCCAATGGACTAGCGGGGAATACGAGCAGTACTTC. Residues: CASSQWTSGEYEQYF.

This clonotype was observed at least ten times. The genes are TRBV5-1 and TRBJ2-5, with D uncertain. The CDR3 consists of 13 residues. V lost 5 bases, J lost 0 bases, and 8 bases lay in between. Germline CDR1 SGHRS, CDR2 YFSETQ. The CDR3 loop reads CASRAGNQETQYF. Here the CDR3 DNA reads TGCGCCAGCAGGGCAGGCAACCAAGAGACCCAGTACTTC.

This clonotype has at least ten counts. This sequence joins TRBV20-1 and TRBJ2-5; D ambiguous. Deletions cut 2 bases from V and 9 bases from J, with 10 bases between. CDR1 is DFQATT and CDR2 is SNEGSKA in the germline V gene (reference sequence). The CDR3 sequence is 11 residues long. This CDR3 is CSARTPTAQYF. The CDR3 coding sequence is TGCAGTGCTAGAACTCCTACGGCCCAGTACTTC.

The chain carries TRBV30 and TRBJ2-7, with TRBD1 as a possible D gene (8 bases). Per germline, CDR1 GTSNPN and CDR2 SVGIG (reference sequence). The CDR3 has 13 residues. Trimming pared 2 bases from V and 4 bases from J, leaving 12 bases between. The CDR3 DNA reads TGTGCCTGGAGTAAACAGGGGGGGTACGAGCAGTACTTC. As protein: CAWSKQGGYEQYF. Combining the CDR3 with reference TRBV30 and TRBJ2-7 gives the whole variable domain SQTIHQWPATLVQPVGSPLSLECTVEGTSNPNLYWYRQAAGRGLQLLFYSVGIGQISSEVPQNLSASRPQDRQFILSSKKLLLSDSGFYLCAWSKQGGYEQYFGPGTRLTVT.

This clonotype was seen at least ten times. The chain joins TRBV28 to TRBJ2-3; 8 positions agree with TRBD2. V gave up 4 bases and J gave up 1 base; unmatched junction bases: 4. Per the germline V gene, CDR1 is MDHEN and CDR2 is SYDVKM. The CDR3 covers 15 residues. The CDR3 reads CASSSTAGGTDTQYF. The CDR3 nucleotides read TGTGCCAGCAGTTCCACAGCGGGAGGCACAGATACGCAGTATTTT.

Remarks on this clonotype: A read error is possible here, since a much larger clone lies one base away. V and J are TRBV20-1 and TRBJ1-2; no definite D call. The germline V gene has CDR1 DFQATT and CDR2 SNEGSKA (reference sequence). The CDR3 consists of 11 residues. CDR3 protein: CSATAGYGSTF. CDR3 sequence (DNA): TGCAGTGCGACCGCCGGGTATGGCTCCACCTTC.

This clonotype appeared a few times. The chain joins TRBV4-3 to TRBJ1-5, with 7 nucleotides matching TRBD1. This CDR3 comprises 16 residues. Unmatched junction bases numbered 7, after V lost 2 bases and J lost 3 bases. CDR1 LGHNA and CDR2 YSLEER come from the germline V gene. CDR3 coding DNA: TGCGCCAGCAGCCAAAGGCTCGGACAGGTCAATCAGCCCCAGCATTTT. Amino acid sequence: CASSQRLGQVNQPQHF.

This clonotype appeared many times. The CDR3 nucleotides are TGCGCCAGCAGCCGTGCAGGTAGCACAGATACGCAGTATTTT. This translates into CASSRAGSTDTQYF. The chain couples TRBV4-3 to TRBJ2-3, with D hard to call. This CDR3 has 14 amino acids. Germline CDR1 and CDR2: LGHNA and YSLEER. V was clipped by 4 bases and J by 0 bases, with 8 bases between them.

This clonotype appeared a few times. The rearrangement uses TRBV11-2 and TRBJ2-3; 7 bases map to TRBD2. V gave up 5 bases and J gave up 7 bases; unmatched junction bases: 12. Germline V gene data show CDR1 as SGHAT and CDR2 as FQNNGV. CDR3 length equals 15 residues. Here the CDR3 DNA reads TGTGCCAGCAGCGTGTTTGGGGGGGGGAGGAATACGCAGTATTTT. This codes for CASSVFGGGRNTQYF.